The TCR beta chain described here comes from a study of molecular identifiers for immune sequencing clone quantification. Findings and caveats of the study: Clones that had above 20 RNA copies took up over 98% of effector molecules but under 1% in naive cells.

TCRdb independently ran MiXCR on the PCR reads; one entry per CDR3 protein. The top ten clones hold 9.5% to 10% of a sample with about 98,000 distinct CDR3 sequences, about a third of them seen once. Germline V gene sequence: CDR1 SGHDN, CDR2 FVKESK. Trimming removed 2 bases from V and 4 bases from J, with 8 bases in between. The length of the CDR3 is 13 residues. This clonotype was counted at least ten times. No antigen is known for it. Naive CD8 T cells, phenotype CD8+CD4-CCR7+CD45RA+, were sorted. V usage is TRBV14 and J usage is TRBJ2-5; D is unclear. The receptor was isolated from a human donor in good health. Some libraries in this study had Jurkat cell RNA spiked in. The sequenced material came from naive CD8+ T cells from blood, with Jurkat cell RNA spiked in. Subset in this sample: FACS-sorted CD8+CD4-CCR7+CD45RA+ naive T cells. CDR3 coding DNA: TGTGCCAGCAGCCAATGGACCGGAGAGACCCAGTACTTC. Protein sequence: CASSQWTGETQYF.